Included here is one T cell receptor (beta chain) sequence, with context. Its antigen is unidentified. TCRdb used MiXCR to reprocess the reads, holding one entry per CDR3 protein. The table lists some 480,000 distinct CDR3 sequences, roughly 34% of them singletons. These data originate in a study of T cell repertoires in cytomegalovirus infection. Turning to the study itself: Well-studied HLA-B-restricted CMV epitopes were used in the study alongside recently identified HLA-C-restricted ones. Public signatures in TCR beta pointed to CMV infection and matching HLA type. Regarding the study as a whole: The study found HLA-C-restricted CMV-specific TCR beta clonotypes dominating the ex vivo response.

Sequencing used cultured PBMCs, obtained from culture after CMV antigen stimulation. This receptor was obtained from a human donor in good health (CMV status not recorded). Some clones in this sample may be carry-over from other donors' samples.

CDR3 protein: CASRPRGAKETQYF. CDR3 nucleotide sequence: TGTGCCAGCAGACCGCGGGGGGCAAAAGAGACCCAGTACTTC. The gene calls are TRBV6-8 and TRBJ2-5; 8 bases align to TRBD2. The CDR3 is made up of 14 amino acids. V gave up 6 bases and J gave up 3 bases; unmatched junction bases: 6. CDR1 and CDR2 (germline): MNHGY, SAAAGT.